The subject of this entry is one T cell receptor (beta chain). As yet, its antigen is unknown. The PCR used 60 Vbeta and 13 Jbeta primers. Assay: immunoSEQ multiplex PCR; the TCRdb copy retains only in-frame clones and omits some. Of around 86,000 clones listed, nearly 80% were seen once; the top ten hold roughly 5.5%. Germline CDR1 LGHNA, CDR2 YNFKEQ. CDR3 length: 11 residues. V was shortened by 4 bases and J by 5 bases, with 6 bases between the two germline ends. The data were obtained in a study of cytomegalovirus exposure and HLA in healthy donors. Study-level results: Some TCR beta chains (around 180 of them) were listed as cytomegalovirus-associated. In a later analysis, most CMV-associated TCR beta chains appeared HLA-restricted.

This receptor was obtained from a female donor in good health and CMV-seronegative. The sample taken for sequencing was PBMCs. V and J are TRBV4-2 and TRBJ2-7; perhaps TRBD1 as D (5 bases). Written as DNA, the CDR3 is TGTGCCAGCAGCCTACAGGACGAGCAGTACTTC. It encodes CASSLQDEQYF.